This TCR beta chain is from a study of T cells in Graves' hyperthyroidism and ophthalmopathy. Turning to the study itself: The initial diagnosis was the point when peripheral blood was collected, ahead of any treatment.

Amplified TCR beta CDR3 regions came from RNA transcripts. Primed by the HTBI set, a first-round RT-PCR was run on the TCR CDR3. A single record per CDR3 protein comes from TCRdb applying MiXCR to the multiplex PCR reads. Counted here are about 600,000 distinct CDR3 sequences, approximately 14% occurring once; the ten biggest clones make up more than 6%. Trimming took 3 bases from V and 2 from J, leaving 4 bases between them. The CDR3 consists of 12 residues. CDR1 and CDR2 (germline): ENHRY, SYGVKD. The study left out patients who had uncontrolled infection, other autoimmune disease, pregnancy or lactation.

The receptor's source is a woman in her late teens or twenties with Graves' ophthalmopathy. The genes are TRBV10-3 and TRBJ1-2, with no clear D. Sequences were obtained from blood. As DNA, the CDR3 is TGTGCCATCAGTGAAGAAAACTATGGCTACACCTTC. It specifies CAISEENYGYTF.